The T cell receptor beta chain described here comes from a study of vaccination effects on CD4 cells after COVID-19. The method was immunoSEQ multiplex PCR; TCRdb's version includes in-frame clones alone and lacks a portion of them. The repertoire holds 13,000 to 15,000 clones, with around three quarters as singletons. Before sequencing took place, the ViraFEST assay used viral peptide pools to expand antigen-specific CD4+ T cells. At the end of roughly ten days of culture, CD4+ T cells were isolated. Participants each got two BNT162b2 or mRNA-1273 vaccine doses. This clone has a handful of counts. Its antigen is unidentified. The germline CDR1 and CDR2 sequences are SGHVS and FQNEAQ. This CDR3 has 13 amino acids. V lost 1 base to trimming and J lost 4 bases, with 4 bases between them.

The chain employs TRBV7-8 and TRBJ2-2; D gene uncertain. This clonotype was sampled from a human donor who received a COVID-19 vaccine. The specimen was CD4+ T cells from PBMCs cultured with SARS-CoV-2 spike peptides, collected after COVID-19 vaccination. Here the CDR3 reads CASSLGFTGELFF. The CDR3 nucleotides are TGTGCCAGCAGCTTAGGCTTCACCGGGGAGCTGTTTTTT.